This T cell receptor beta chain was sequenced in a study of blood T cell repertoires in COVID-19. About the research overall: Specimens from acute and convalescent COVID-19 originated in the United States, Italy and Spain. PBMCs, B-cell-depleted T cells, or T cells were the source of the cDNA or gDNA that made up the material.

This clone turned up a few times. V lost 0 bases to trimming and J lost 0 bases, with 16 bases between them. CDR1 and CDR2 from the germline V gene are SGHRS and YFSETQ. The CDR3 consists of 18 residues. Study processing details: How many nucleated cells were present was estimated from reference gene primer amplification. Clones were sequenced by immunoSEQ multiplex PCR, and TCRdb holds only the in-frame ones, with some missing. Clone size and V and J calls were adopted from that table, with D and trimming inferred from the DNA. The sample has about 71,000 clones, about four fifths seen once; the top ten hold roughly 15%.

This clonotype was obtained from a woman older than 75 with acute or convalescent COVID-19. The chain recombines TRBV5-1 with TRBJ1-3; the D gene is possibly TRBD1 (5 bases). The specimen sequenced was peripheral blood. The CDR3 is CASSLVTGLPGSGNTIYF. In DNA, the CDR3 is TGCGCCAGCAGCTTGGTTACAGGCCTCCCGGGCTCTGGAAACACCATATATTTT.